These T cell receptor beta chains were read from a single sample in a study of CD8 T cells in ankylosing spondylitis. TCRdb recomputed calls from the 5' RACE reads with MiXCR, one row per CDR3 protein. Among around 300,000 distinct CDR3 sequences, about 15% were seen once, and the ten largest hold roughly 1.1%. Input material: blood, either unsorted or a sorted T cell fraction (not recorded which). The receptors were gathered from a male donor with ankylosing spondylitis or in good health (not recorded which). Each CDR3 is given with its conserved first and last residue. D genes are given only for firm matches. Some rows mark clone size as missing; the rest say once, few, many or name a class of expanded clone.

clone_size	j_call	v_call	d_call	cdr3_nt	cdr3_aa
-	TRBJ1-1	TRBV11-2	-	TGTGCCAGCAGCTTAGAAGGTCCGTACAGGGCTCTTAGGACTGAAGCTTTCTTT	CASSLEGPYRALRTEAFF
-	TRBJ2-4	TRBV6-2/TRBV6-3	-	TGTGCCAGCACTAGGACGGGTGCCAAAAACATTCAGTACTTC	CASTRTGAKNIQYF
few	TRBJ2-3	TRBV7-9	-	TGTGCCACCCTAGTTAGGGTCACAGATACGCAGTATTTT	CATLVRVTDTQYF
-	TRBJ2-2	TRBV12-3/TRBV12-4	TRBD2	TGTGCCAGCACCCACAGGTCGGGGGGGTCGAACACCGGGGAGCTGTTTTTT	CASTHRSGGSNTGELFF
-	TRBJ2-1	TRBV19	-	TGTGCCAGTAGTCCCCCCCGGCGGACCTACAATGAGCAGTTCTTC	CASSPPRRTYNEQFF
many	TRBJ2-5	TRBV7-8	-	TGTGCCAGCAGCTTAGAAGGGTGGACTGTGAAAGAGACCCAGTACTTC	CASSLEGWTVKETQYF
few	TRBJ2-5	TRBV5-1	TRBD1	TGCGCCAGCAGCTTGGGGACAGGCCCAAGAGAGGCCCAGTACTTC	CASSLGTGPREAQYF
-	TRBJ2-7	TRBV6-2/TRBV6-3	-	TGTGCCAGCAGCCCCCGGATCGGCCCCTACGAGCAGTACTTC	CASSPRIGPYEQYF
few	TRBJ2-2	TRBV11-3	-	TGTGCCAGCACCCGGCAGACCGGGGAGCTGTTTTTT	CASTRQTGELFF
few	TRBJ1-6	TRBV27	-	TGTGCCAGCAGACCGGCTGGCGCGAATTCACCCCTCCACTTT	CASRPAGANSPLHF
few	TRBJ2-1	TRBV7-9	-	TGTGCCAGCAGCACCTTTCGGGAGACTGAGCAGTTCTTC	CASSTFRETEQFF
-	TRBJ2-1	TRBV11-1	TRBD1	TGTGCCAGCAGCTTTCCGGTTCTCGACAGGGTAGGTGCGAATGAGCAGTTCTTC	CASSFPVLDRVGANEQFF
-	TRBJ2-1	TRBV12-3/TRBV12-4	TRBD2	TGTGCCAGCAATCTTTTCGTGGGAGGGCCCTCGGCTGAGCAGTTCTTC	CASNLFVGGPSAEQFF
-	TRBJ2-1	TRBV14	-	TGTGCCAGCAGCCACGGATCGACCCCCCGAGACAAAGAGTTCTTC	CASSHGSTPRDKEFF
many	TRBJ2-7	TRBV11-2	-	TGTGCCAGCAGCTTAGGCCTCGAGCAGTACTTC	CASSLGLEQYF
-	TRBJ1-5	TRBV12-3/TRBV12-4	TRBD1	TGTGCCAGCAGTCGGACAGGGGGGGGTCAGCCCCAGCATTTT	CASSRTGGGQPQHF
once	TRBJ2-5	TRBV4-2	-	TGTGCCAGCAGCCAGGGGACCAGGGACCTTGGGGAGACCCAGTACTTC	CASSQGTRDLGETQYF